The 10 T cell receptor beta chains given below trace back to one sample, sequenced in a study of blood T cell repertoires in COVID-19. Here immunoSEQ multiplex PCR was the method, and the copy in TCRdb shows in-frame clones only, minus some. The profile shows around 100,000 clones, 80% to 90% of them singletons. Source material: peripheral blood. These receptors all stem from a man aged 50-59 years with COVID-19, enrolled during active disease.

V gene TRBV7-2 combines with J gene TRBJ2-3; 10 bases agree with TRBD2. The CDR3 spans 15 residues. Germline-derived CDR1 and CDR2 are SGHTA and FQGNSA. V was clipped by 5 bases and J by 3 bases; unmatched bases: 5. CDR3 protein: CASSLSGGRTDTQYF. CDR3 coding DNA: TGTGCCAGCAGCCTTAGCGGGGGGCGAACAGATACGCAGTATTTT.

The V gene is TRBV27, the J gene TRBJ2-2; D is unclear. Germline CDR1 reads MNHEY; CDR2 reads SMNVEV (reference sequence). The CDR3 covers 13 residues. Between the trimmed V and J ends, which lost 4 bases and 8 bases, there was a span of 11 bases. Here the CDR3 DNA reads TGTGCCAGCAGTTCCTTTACTTGGGGGGAGCTGTTTTTT. It translates to CASSSFTWGELFF.

This sequence joins TRBV11-2 and TRBJ1-6; 9 positions agree with TRBD1. Germline CDR1 is SGHAT and CDR2 is FQNNGV. V shed 1 base, J shed 0 bases, and the junction held 4 bases outside the gene matches. The CDR3 spans 18 residues. The CDR3 reads CASSLGQGVRSYNSPLHF. CDR3 coding DNA: TGTGCCAGCAGCTTAGGACAGGGGGTCCGCTCCTATAATTCACCCCTCCACTTT.

A note on this clone: At one boundary the junction diverges from the germline segment, which might be a read error. The same CDR3 can be traced to other DNA sequences in this sample. The CDR3 sequence is CSVTQGFGELFF. The CDR3 nucleotides read TGCAGCGTAACACAGGGATTCGGGGAGTTGTTTTTT. The chain is built from TRBV29-1 and TRBJ2-2, with D possibly matching TRBD1 (6 bases). CDR3 length: 12 amino acids. The germline gives CDR1 SQVTM, CDR2 ANQGSEA.

This clone has only a few counts. J is TRBJ2-5 and V is TRBV7-9, with 7 bases identical to TRBD1. CDR1 and CDR2 (germline): SEHNR, FQNEAQ (reference sequence). This CDR3 region has 13 residues. Trimming removed 6 bases from V and 2 bases from J; junction bases left unmatched: 3. In nucleotides, the CDR3 is TGTGCCAGCAGGGTGACAGGGCAAGAGACCCAGTACTTC. Protein sequence: CASRVTGQETQYF. The full variable domain, its missing parts supplied by reference TRBV7-9 and TRBJ2-5, is DTGVSQNPRHKITKRGQNVTFRCDPISEHNRLYWYRQTLGQGPEFLTYFQNEAQLEKSRLLSDRFSAERPKGSFSTLEIQRTEQGDSAMYLCASRVTGQETQYFGPGTRLLVL.

Concerning this clone: The identical CDR3 is also encoded by other nucleotide sequences in the sample. Written as DNA, the CDR3 is TGTGCCAGCAGCTTAACAGAGGACACTGAAGCTTTCTTT. Encoded protein: CASSLTEDTEAFF. The J gene is TRBJ1-1, the V gene TRBV7-3; D unresolved. The V gene lost 0 bases and the J gene lost 3 bases, with 5 bases spanning the gap. This CDR3 is 13 amino acids long. Germline V CDR1 and CDR2: SGHTA, FQGTGA.

V and J are TRBV11-1 and TRBJ2-3; no definite D call. The CDR3 consists of 16 residues. Trimming took 4 bases from V and 0 from J, leaving 14 bases between them. CDR1 and CDR2 (germline): SGHAT, FQDESV (reference sequence). CDR3 nucleotides: TGTGCCAGCAGCTCCCCGTTCCGGGTTAGCACAGATACGCAGTATTTT. Residues: CASSSPFRVSTDTQYF.

The CDR3 loop reads CASSFRQLNEKLFF. In nucleotides, the CDR3 is TGTGCCAGCAGTTTCAGGCAGCTTAATGAAAAACTGTTTTTT. This rearrangement joins TRBV28 to TRBJ1-4; no firm D call. Trimming removed 3 bases from V and 4 bases from J, with 9 bases in between. The CDR3 sequence is 14 residues long. The germline CDR1 and CDR2 sequences are MDHEN and SYDVKM.

This rearrangement joins TRBV24-1 to TRBJ2-2; the D gene is possibly TRBD1 (5 bases). Trimming took off 4 bases at V and 4 bases at J, with 12 bases between the two ends. The germline V gene encodes CDR1 KGHDR and CDR2 SFDVKD. The CDR3 has 15 amino acids. The CDR3 is CATSEADSATGELFF. CDR3 in DNA: TGTGCCACCAGTGAGGCCGACAGTGCCACCGGGGAGCTGTTTTTT.

The rearrangement links TRBV6-5 to TRBJ1-5; D remains ambiguous. Deletions cut 6 bases from V and 0 bases from J, with 12 bases between. This CDR3 spans 15 amino acids. The germline V gene has CDR1 MNHEY and CDR2 SVGAGI. CDR3 nucleotides: TGTGCCAGCAGAGCGACGGGTTATAGCAATCAGCCCCAGCATTTT. Translating it yields CASRATGYSNQPQHF.